A few counts support the clone carrying this T cell receptor beta chain. Its antigen is unknown. Unique molecular identifiers were attached to individual cDNA molecules. From the 5' RACE reads, TCRdb called clonotypes with MiXCR, one entry per CDR3 protein. The repertoire holds 30,000 or so distinct CDR3 sequences, with over 3.5% as singletons. This sample was taken from a study of early T cells in non-severe SARS-CoV-2 infection. Study summary: Alpha and beta chains were unpaired, from unsorted whole-blood bulk RNA. Overall study findings and caveats: VDJdb matches were skewed toward anti-spike CD8 T cell responses.

With 1 base removed from V and 8 bases from J, the gap between germline ends came to 11 bases. CDR3 length: 14 residues. The germline V gene has CDR1 SGHTA and CDR2 FQGNSA. The TCR was taken from an adult who was a healthcare worker with PCR-confirmed SARS-CoV-2 infection or an uninfected control (not recorded which). J is TRBJ2-2 and V is TRBV7-2; TRBD2 might be the D (5 bases). Material: whole blood. CDR3: CASSLGAGSGELFF. The CDR3 DNA is TGTGCCAGCAGCTTAGGTGCGGGTTCTGGGGAGCTGTTTTTT.